Shown below are 10 T cell receptor beta chains from a single sample sequenced in a study of blood T cells in healthy people across ages. With a J-beta primer mix and a sample-barcoded 5' primer, a second PCR ran 7 to 11 cycles. TCRdb redid the calling of the 5' RACE reads with MiXCR, one entry per CDR3 protein. The data contain around 1,100,000 distinct CDR3 sequences, around two fifths of them singletons. Sequencing was performed on blood. These receptors were collected from a man between 18 and 29 years old in good health.

A word on this clonotype: Relative to the germline gene, one junction end is altered; a read error may explain this. V gene TRBV5-1 combines with J gene TRBJ2-7, with no clear D. The CDR3 is made up of 13 amino acids. Germline CDR1 reads SGHRS; CDR2 reads YFSETQ. DNA for the CDR3: TGCGCCAGCAACTTGATGTCCCTCTACGAGCAGTACTTC. This sequence encodes CASNLMSLYEQYF.

The chain links TRBV7-9 to TRBJ1-2; TRBD1 might be the D (5 bases). Trimming cost V 5 bases and J 6 bases, with 16 bases left between them. The CDR3 is 14 residues long. Germline assignment: CDR1 SEHNR and CDR2 FQNEAQ (reference sequence). The CDR3, as DNA: TGTGCCAGCAGCCTGACAGTTCGGGAGAATGGCTACACCTTC. Encoded protein: CASSLTVRENGYTF.

The chain has TRBV20-1 and TRBJ2-7; D possibly corresponds to TRBD2 (7 bases). CDR1 and CDR2 from the germline V gene are DFQATT and SNEGSKA (reference sequence). The CDR3 spans 15 residues. V lost 5 bases and J lost 7, with 24 bases in between. The CDR3 protein is CSAPKGGGAYNEQYF. In nucleotides, the CDR3 is TGCAGTGCTCCCAAAGGGGGGGGGGCCTACAATGAGCAGTACTTC.

Written as DNA, the CDR3 is TGCAGTGCTAGAGGAGTGGCGTGGGCTAACAAAGCCAAAAACATTCAGTACTTC. It specifies CSARGVAWANKAKNIQYF. V is TRBV20-1 and J is TRBJ2-4; D gene uncertain. V dropped 1 base and J dropped 0 bases, with 19 bases sitting between them. The CDR3 totals 18 residues. From germline, CDR1 is DFQATT and CDR2 SNEGSKA (reference sequence).

A word on this clonotype: A much larger clonotype is one base distant, so this may be a read error. The chain combines TRBV5-1 with TRBJ2-1, with D maybe TRBD1 (5 bases). Germline V gene sequence: CDR1 SGHRS, CDR2 YFSETQ. The CDR3 consists of 15 residues. Deletions cut 0 bases from V and 4 bases from J, with 11 bases between. CDR3 residues: CASSLEPGKYNEQFF. As DNA, the CDR3 is TGCGCCAGCAGCTTGGAGCCAGGGAAATACAATGAGCAGTTCTTC.

This clonotype was seen a handful of times. The chain employs TRBV7-9 and TRBJ2-1; 7 nucleotides agree with TRBD2. This CDR3 region has 16 residues. V lost 2 bases and J lost 8; bases outside the gene matches: 12. Looked up from germline, CDR1 is SEHNR and CDR2 is FQNEAQ (reference sequence). The CDR3 here is CASSLRGRGFVDEQFF. The CDR3 DNA reads as TGTGCCAGCAGCTTACGGGGGAGGGGATTCGTGGATGAGCAGTTCTTC.

This chain connects TRBV4-3 to TRBJ1-1; no firm D call. The CDR3 spans 15 residues. Deletions cut 0 bases from V and 7 bases from J, with 15 bases between. CDR1 is LGHNA, CDR2 YSLEER, per germline. The CDR3 spells CASSQDWVRVSEAFF. CDR3 DNA: TGCGCCAGCAGCCAAGATTGGGTAAGGGTCAGTGAAGCTTTCTTT.

This clonotype was observed a handful of times. This chain links TRBV27 with TRBJ1-4; a possible D gene is TRBD1 (5 bases). V shed 8 bases and J shed 4 bases, with 20 bases lying between them. This CDR3 is built from 16 residues. Looked up from germline, CDR1 is MNHEY and CDR2 is SMNVEV (reference sequence). The CDR3 reads CASRERGALINEKLFF. The CDR3 DNA reads as TGTGCCAGCCGAGAAAGGGGAGCCCTTATTAATGAAAAACTGTTTTTT.

This clonotype was seen more than once but under ten times. CDR3 nucleotides: TGTGCCAGCAGCCCGGGGGGTTCTAGCAATCAGCCCCAGCATTTT. Amino acid sequence: CASSPGGSSNQPQHF. The chain couples TRBV3-1 to TRBJ1-5; D is perhaps TRBD1 (5 bases). V lost 4 bases and J 0 bases, leaving 10 bases between the germline ends. The CDR3 has 15 amino acids. Germline V gene lookup returns CDR1 LGHDT and CDR2 YNNKEL (reference sequence). Full variable domain (missing parts from reference TRBV3-1 and TRBJ1-5): DTAVSQTPKYLVTQMGNDKSIKCEQNLGHDTMYWYKQDSKKFLKIMFSYNNKELIINETVPNRFSPKSPDKAHLNLHINSLELGDSAVYFCASSPGGSSNQPQHFGDGTRLSIL.

This rearrangement joins TRBV12-3 or TRBV12-4 to TRBJ2-3, with D perhaps matching TRBD1 (5 bases). Trimming took off 4 bases at V and 4 bases at J, with 15 bases between the two ends. CDR3 length equals 15 residues. CDR3 region: CASSSQGILSDTQYF. For the CDR3, the DNA is TGTGCCAGCAGTTCCCAGGGTATATTGTCAGATACGCAGTATTTT.